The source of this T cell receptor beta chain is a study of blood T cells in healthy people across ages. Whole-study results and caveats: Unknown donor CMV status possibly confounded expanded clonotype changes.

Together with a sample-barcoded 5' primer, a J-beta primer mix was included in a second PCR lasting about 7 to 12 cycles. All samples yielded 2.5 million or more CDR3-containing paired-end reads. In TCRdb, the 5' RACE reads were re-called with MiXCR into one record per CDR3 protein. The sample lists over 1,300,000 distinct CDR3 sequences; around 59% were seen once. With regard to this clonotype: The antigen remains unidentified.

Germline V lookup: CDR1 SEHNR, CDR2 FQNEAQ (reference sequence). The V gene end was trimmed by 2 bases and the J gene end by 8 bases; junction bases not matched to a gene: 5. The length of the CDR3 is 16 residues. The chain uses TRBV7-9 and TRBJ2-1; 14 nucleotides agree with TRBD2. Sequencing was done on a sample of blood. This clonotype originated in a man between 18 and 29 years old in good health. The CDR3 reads CASSLRGTSGSDEQFF. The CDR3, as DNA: TGTGCCAGCAGCTTACGCGGGACTAGCGGGAGTGATGAGCAGTTCTTC.